These 21 T cell receptor beta chains originate from one sample sequenced in a study of T cell responses to AZD1222 COVID-19 vaccine. The assay was immunoSEQ multiplex PCR, and TCRdb's table has in-frame clones only and misses some. Of over 120,000 clones listed, around 84% were seen once; the top ten hold approximately 5%. The specimen comprised peripheral blood, sampled 28 days after the second AZD1222 dose. These receptors came from an adult who received the AZD1222 COVID-19 vaccine.

This clone was seen a handful of times. The J gene is TRBJ2-5, the V gene TRBV6-6; TRBD1 matches 8 bases. The CDR3 runs 13 residues. V lost 7 bases and J lost 4; bases outside the gene matches: 5. CDR1 and CDR2 from the germline V gene are MNHNY and SVGAGI (reference sequence). CDR3 nucleotides: TGTGCCAGCATCCGAGACAGGGGAGAGACCCAGTACTTC. It yields the protein CASIRDRGETQYF.

Here the CDR3 reads CATSEKVRGYEQYF. The CDR3 coding sequence is TGTGCCACCAGCGAAAAAGTCCGGGGGTACGAGCAGTACTTC. The chain combines TRBV15 with TRBJ2-7; D is possibly TRBD2 (6 bases). This CDR3 region has 14 residues. Germline V CDR1 and CDR2: LNHNV, YYDKDF (reference sequence). Trimming removed 5 bases at V and 4 bases at J, with 15 bases between.

The chain recombines TRBV4-2 with TRBJ1-3; 8 nucleotides line up with TRBD1. V shed 4 bases and J 2 bases; nucleotides not matched to a gene: 7. Germline-derived CDR1 and CDR2 are LGHNA and YNFKEQ. The CDR3 extends over 16 amino acids. The CDR3 protein is CASSRQGAGPGNTIYF. In DNA, the CDR3 is TGTGCCAGCAGCCGTCAGGGGGCCGGTCCTGGAAACACCATATATTTT.

The V gene is TRBV6-1, the J gene TRBJ1-4; D not certain. The CDR3 is 17 residues long. Germline CDR1 and CDR2: MNHNS and SASEGT. Trimming removed 0 bases from V and 2 bases from J, with 13 bases in between. The CDR3 reads CASSEALVRVTNEKLFF. The CDR3 DNA sequence: TGTGCCAGCAGTGAAGCGCTAGTGAGGGTTACTAATGAAAAACTGTTTTTT.

V gene TRBV30 combines with J gene TRBJ2-6; D gene ambiguous. The CDR3 has 13 amino acids. V was clipped by 6 bases and J by 2 bases, with 8 bases between them. From germline, CDR1 is GTSNPN and CDR2 SVGIG (reference sequence). CDR3 amino acids: CACGAAGANVLTF. CDR3 nucleotides: TGTGCCTGTGGTGCAGCTGGGGCCAACGTCCTGACTTTC.

V is TRBV12-5 and J is TRBJ2-2; a possible D gene is TRBD1 (5 bases). Trimming pared 5 bases from V and 2 bases from J, leaving 6 bases between. The CDR3 is made up of 13 amino acids. Germline CDR1 LGHNT, CDR2 FRNRAP. CDR3 amino acids: CASGDSNTGELFF. The CDR3 DNA reads TGTGCTAGTGGTGACAGCAACACCGGGGAGCTGTTTTTT.

This chain links TRBV6-1 with TRBJ2-1, with 12 nucleotides matching TRBD2. Per the germline V gene, CDR1 is MNHNS and CDR2 is SASEGT. Losses at the gene ends were 3 bases for V and 8 bases for J; bases not matched to a gene: 5. This CDR3 is built from 15 residues. The CDR3 nucleotides read TGTGCCAGCAGTGACCTAGCGGGGGGGCCCTATGAGCAGTTCTTC. Translating it yields CASSDLAGGPYEQFF.

The CDR3: CASSVESINTEAFF. CDR3 nucleotide sequence: TGTGCCAGCAGTGTGGAGAGCATCAACACTGAAGCTTTCTTT. The chain links TRBV2 to TRBJ1-1; D call uncertain. Trimming took off 4 bases at V and 2 bases at J, with 11 bases between the two ends. Germline V gives CDR1 SNHLY, CDR2 FYNNEI. The CDR3 has 14 residues.

V gene TRBV28 combines with J gene TRBJ1-2; D remains ambiguous. The germline gives CDR1 MDHEN, CDR2 SYDVKM. Trimming left V 7 bases short and J 5 bases short, with 5 bases between. The CDR3 contains 10 residues. CDR3 protein: CASNRYGYTF. CDR3 nucleotides: TGTGCCAGCAACCGTTATGGCTACACCTTC.

The chain combines TRBV3-1 (or the pseudogene TRBV3-2) with TRBJ2-4, with TRBD2 matching 8 bases. The CDR3 totals 15 residues. Per the germline V gene, CDR1 is LGHDT and CDR2 is YNNKEL (reference sequence). With 3 bases clipped from V and 1 base from J, the junction kept 2 bases outside the gene matches. This chain's CDR3 is CASSQGGRAKNIQYF. CDR3 bases: TGTGCCAGCAGCCAGGGCGGGAGGGCCAAAAACATTCAGTACTTC.

V is TRBV5-1 and J is TRBJ1-4, with D unclear. Germline-derived CDR1 and CDR2 are SGHRS and YFSETQ. The CDR3 has 14 amino acids. V lost 6 bases to trimming and J lost 6 bases, with 15 bases between them. CDR3: CASNGGEQHEKLFF. In DNA form, the CDR3 reads TGCGCCAGCAATGGCGGGGAGCAGCATGAAAAACTGTTTTTT.

This clone appeared a single time. The chain combines TRBV27 with TRBJ1-6; the D gene is possibly TRBD1 (5 bases). Trimming cost V 4 bases and J 4 bases, with 11 bases left between them. CDR1 is MNHEY and CDR2 is SMNVEV in the germline V gene (reference sequence). This CDR3 contains 15 residues. The CDR3 region is CASSSRDAYNSPLHF. CDR3 coding DNA: TGTGCCAGCAGTTCCCGGGACGCTTATAATTCACCCCTCCACTTT.

This clone was observed a handful of times. The gene calls are TRBV5-6 and TRBJ2-1; 7 nucleotides agree with TRBD2. The CDR3 runs 15 residues. J was trimmed by 8 bases and V by 7 bases; bases with no gene match: 15. Germline loops: CDR1 SGHDT, CDR2 YYEEEE. The CDR3 region is CASAGGRATFYEQFF. DNA of the CDR3: TGTGCCAGCGCCGGGGGGAGGGCCACGTTCTATGAGCAGTTCTTC.

Note on this clone: One end of the junction is discordant with germline, which a read error may explain. The DNA for the CDR3 is TGTGCCAGCAGTCAAGGTTACAGCTTGGGGCAGTTCTTC. This sequence encodes CASSQGYSLGQFF. The rearrangement links TRBV4-2 to TRBJ2-1, with no clear D. From germline, CDR1 is LGHNA and CDR2 YNFKEQ. This CDR3 spans 13 amino acids.

V is TRBV19 and J is TRBJ2-1; tentative D call: TRBD2 (6 bases). The CDR3 totals 15 residues. V lost 3 bases and J 6 bases, leaving 15 bases between the germline ends. The germline CDR1 and CDR2 sequences are LNHDA and SQIVND (reference sequence). This CDR3 reads CASSIGLRRVNEQFF. CDR3 DNA sequence: TGTGCCAGTAGTATCGGGCTCCGGAGGGTCAATGAGCAGTTCTTC.

The chain carries TRBV12-3 or TRBV12-4 and TRBJ2-5, with a weak D call TRBD2 (6 bases). The CDR3 runs 13 residues. V was cut by 6 bases and J by 5 bases, with 13 bases left in between. The DNA for the CDR3 is TGTGCCAGCAGCCCCCCGGGGGATGAGACCCAGTACTTC. Translated: CASSPPGDETQYF.

The chain couples TRBV10-1 to TRBJ2-5; unclear D gene. Germline V gene data show CDR1 as WNHNN and CDR2 as SYGVQD (reference sequence). Trimming left V 11 bases short and J 2 bases short, with 21 bases between. The CDR3 totals 15 residues. The CDR3 is CAGSAPPDEQETQYF. DNA for the CDR3: TGCGCCGGTTCCGCGCCCCCGGACGAACAAGAGACCCAGTACTTC.

The CDR3 DNA follows: TGTGCCAGCAGCTTAGCGACAGGGATTTACGAGCAGTACTTC. Encoded protein: CASSLATGIYEQYF. V usage is TRBV7-2 and J usage is TRBJ2-7; TRBD1 matches 7 bases. The CDR3 totals 14 residues. The V gene's germline CDR1 is SGHTA and CDR2 FQGNSA. Germline trimming cut 0 bases from V and 4 bases from J; bases unmatched to any gene: 3.

The genes are TRBV2 and TRBJ1-4; the D is unclear. Germline lookup yields CDR1 SNHLY and CDR2 FYNNEI. The CDR3 length is 10 residues. V dropped 11 bases and J dropped 7 bases, with 8 bases sitting between them. CDR3 bases: TGTGCCTCCGAGCGTGAAAAACTGTTTTTT. It specifies CASEREKLFF.

This clone was recorded once. This chain links TRBV20-1 with TRBJ1-1; no reliable D call. V lost 3 bases to trimming and J lost 1 base, with 15 bases between them. The CDR3 totals 15 residues. CDR1 DFQATT and CDR2 SNEGSKA come from the germline V gene (reference sequence). In DNA form, the CDR3 reads TGCAGTGCTAGTAGGCAGGCGGTCTCGAACACTGAAGCTTTCTTT. Translation gives CSASRQAVSNTEAFF.

This rearrangement joins TRBV6-5 to TRBJ2-7; no firm D call. CDR1 is MNHEY and CDR2 is SVGAGI in the germline V gene. This CDR3 spans 11 amino acids. Trimming cost V 10 bases and J 6 bases, with 13 bases left between them. CDR3 DNA: TGTGCCACCAGCGCCTTCGGCGAGCAGTACTTC. This encodes CATSAFGEQYF.